Only a few counts were recorded for the clone carrying this T cell receptor beta chain. The target antigen is unknown. The data are from a study of T cell repertoires in cytomegalovirus infection. Via MiXCR, TCRdb re-called the reads, giving one row per CDR3 protein. This sample carries roughly 500,000 distinct CDR3 sequences, approximately 40% of them seen once, and the ten largest clones take 35% to 50%. The length of the CDR3 is 17 residues. Trimming took off 5 bases at V and 4 bases at J, with 18 bases between the two ends. Germline CDR1 reads SEHNR; CDR2 reads FQNEAQ (reference sequence). Sequenced material: cultured PBMCs, taken from culture after CMV antigen stimulation. This TCR was sampled from a human donor in good health (CMV status not recorded). Some clones in this sample may be carry-over from other donors' samples. The V call is TRBV7-9, the J call TRBJ1-6; perhaps TRBD1 as D (6 bases). The CDR3: CASSRRQARRYNSPLHF. CDR3 in DNA: TGTGCCAGCAGCCGAAGACAGGCCCGGCGATATAATTCACCCCTCCACTTT.